Sequencing of this TCR beta chain was carried out in a study of cytomegalovirus exposure and HLA in healthy donors. Study-level background: Inside one of the first data releases sat about 85 million unique TCRs taken from HLA-typed donors. Points from the study as a whole: Many donors carried some public TCRs, although rarity characterized most TCR sequences. Later analysis suggested most CMV-associated TCR beta chains were HLA-restricted.

While unrecorded immune exposures were likely, the donors were nominally healthy when sampled. The germline V gene has CDR1 GTSNPN and CDR2 SVGIG (reference sequence). V lost 2 bases and J 1 base, leaving 9 bases between the germline ends. The CDR3 contains 14 residues. The PCR contained 60 Vbeta and 13 Jbeta primers. Sequencing was performed with immunoSEQ multiplex PCR; in TCRdb, only in-frame clones are kept and a portion is missing. The sample carries nearly 110,000 clones, roughly 76% recorded once. A note on this clone: What it binds is unknown.

The sample taken for sequencing was PBMCs. The TCR sequence derives from a woman aged 50 to 60 in good health and CMV-seropositive. This rearrangement joins TRBV30 to TRBJ2-1; D might be TRBD2 (6 bases). The CDR3 loop reads CAWSLGGSYNEQFF. The CDR3 nucleotides read TGTGCCTGGAGTTTGGGGGGTTCCTACAATGAGCAGTTCTTC. The entire variable domain, with the rest obtained from reference TRBV30 and TRBJ2-1, is as follows: SQTIHQWPATLVQPVGSPLSLECTVEGTSNPNLYWYRQAAGRGLQLLFYSVGIGQISSEVPQNLSASRPQDRQFILSSKKLLLSDSGFYLCAWSLGGSYNEQFFGPGTRLTVL.